This TCR beta chain is drawn from a study of T cell changes during pregnancy in multiple sclerosis. The table came from immunoSEQ multiplex PCR; TCRdb's copy has only in-frame clones and leaves some out. The sample has some 50,000 clones; around 90% are singletons. From germline, CDR1 is SQVTM and CDR2 ANQGSEA. The length of the CDR3 is 16 residues. On this clone itself: The junction departs from germline at one end; a sequencing error may be responsible. Other DNA variants within this sample encode the same CDR3.

The source was CD8+ T cells from peripheral blood mononuclear cells, collected in the second trimester of pregnancy. This TCR derives from a female donor with multiple sclerosis, enrolled in a pregnancy study. The chain combines TRBV29-1 with TRBJ2-2; 7 bases map to TRBD2. The CDR3 DNA is TGCAGCGTTGAAGACCCAGAATCGGGAGGCACCGGGGAGCTATTTTTT. This codes for CSVEDPESGGTGELFF.